This T cell receptor (beta chain) originates from a study of cytomegalovirus exposure and HLA in healthy donors. The PCR used 60 Vbeta and 13 Jbeta primers. TCRdb's copy holds only in-frame clones and misses some; the assay was immunoSEQ multiplex PCR. The table has about 120,000 clones, 65% to 80% seen once. The CDR3 sequence is 13 residues long. Germline CDR1 MNHEY, CDR2 SMNVEV (reference sequence). Trimming left V 6 bases short and J 6 bases short, with 13 bases between. Overall study results and limits: It was likely that a cluster of highly shared sequence variants was a sequencing artifact. High sensitivity and specificity were reportedly achieved when the classifier diagnosed cytomegalovirus status.

As regards this clone: The antigen remains undetermined.

This clonotype was obtained from a man aged 25 to 45 in good health and CMV-seronegative. Sequencing was carried out using PBMCs. The chain uses TRBV27 and TRBJ2-3; tentatively, D is TRBD1 (6 bases). This CDR3 reads CASREQGRDTQYF. In DNA, the CDR3 is TGTGCCAGCAGGGAACAGGGTAGGGATACGCAGTATTTT.